These 18 T cell receptor beta chains share one sample of origin, sequenced in a study of metastatic and nonmetastatic thyroid tumors. Each patient came to thyroid surgery without any prior treatment (of any kind). TCRdb re-analyzed the PCR reads using MiXCR. The sample consists of 4,400 or so clones, roughly 37% of them appearing once. Input material: adjacent normal tissue. These receptor sequences come from a female donor with papillary thyroid cancer or a benign thyroid nodule (not recorded which). Some clones in this sample may be carry-over from other donors' samples.

This sequence joins TRBV15 and TRBJ2-1; D may correspond to TRBD1 or TRBD2 (5 bases each). Germline V CDR1 and CDR2: LNHNV, YYDKDF (reference sequence). Trimming removed 0 bases from V and 6 bases from J, with 12 bases in between. The length of the CDR3 is 15 residues. CDR3 in amino acids: CATSRDRGAVNEQFF. CDR3 in DNA: TGTGCCACCAGCAGAGATCGAGGGGCGGTCAATGAGCAGTTCTTC.

The V call is TRBV11-3, the J call TRBJ1-1; the D gene is possibly TRBD1 (6 bases). Germline CDR1 is SGHNT and CDR2 is YENEEA. V was clipped by 4 bases and J by 5 bases, with 11 bases between them. The CDR3 loop spans 13 amino acids. This chain's CDR3 is CASSYEGGTEAFF. For the CDR3, the DNA is TGTGCCAGCAGCTACGAAGGGGGTACTGAAGCTTTCTTT.

V and J are TRBV27 and TRBJ2-1; TRBD2 agrees at 7 bases. V gave up 7 bases and J gave up 9 bases; unmatched junction bases: 9. Germline loops: CDR1 MNHEY, CDR2 SMNVEV (reference sequence). CDR3 size: 13 residues. For the CDR3, the DNA is TGTGCCAGCACGGGGGAGGGCCGAAGTGAGCAGTTCTTC. The encoded protein is CASTGEGRSEQFF.

This clone came up a few times. V usage is TRBV6-1 and J usage is TRBJ2-7; no definite D call. Germline V CDR1 and CDR2: MNHNS, SASEGT. This CDR3 is 13 amino acids long. Trimming cost V 2 bases and J 3 bases, with 8 bases left between them. CDR3 loop: CASSELANYEQYF. The CDR3 bases are TGTGCCAGCAGTGAACTTGCCAACTACGAGCAGTACTTC.

The chain couples TRBV6-5 to TRBJ2-3; D remains unclear. The germline V gene has CDR1 MNHEY and CDR2 SVGAGI. Trimming removed 5 bases at V and 6 bases at J, with 15 bases between. CDR3 size: 14 residues. DNA of the CDR3: TGTGCCAGCAGTCTACGTGGCGCGAATGATACGCAGTATTTT. Translation gives CASSLRGANDTQYF.

The gene calls are TRBV20-1 and TRBJ1-2; D may be TRBD1 (6 bases). The CDR3 extends over 17 amino acids. The ends were cut back, 0 bases at V and 1 base at J, with 18 bases in the middle. CDR1 and CDR2 (germline): DFQATT, SNEGSKA (reference sequence). The CDR3 DNA is TGCAGTGCTAGAGATGAAGGGCGACAGGAGAGTAACTATGGCTACACCTTC. Its protein product is CSARDEGRQESNYGYTF.

The sample holds many counts of this clone. The CDR3 sequence: CASSQGGSNQPQHF. The CDR3 DNA reads as TGTGCCAGCAGCCAAGGGGGTAGCAATCAGCCCCAGCATTTT. This chain links TRBV3-1 with TRBJ1-5; D gene uncertain. The CDR3 covers 14 residues. The V gene lost 1 base and the J gene lost 0 bases, with 4 bases spanning the gap. CDR1 LGHDT and CDR2 YNNKEL come from the germline V gene (reference sequence).

Regarding this clone: The sample holds other DNA sequences that translate to the same CDR3. The V and J genes are TRBV20-1 and TRBJ2-1, with unresolved D. Germline-derived CDR1 and CDR2 are DFQATT and SNEGSKA (reference sequence). The CDR3 covers 11 residues. V dropped 6 bases and J dropped 11 bases, with 14 bases sitting between them. CDR3 DNA: TGCAGTGCACCCCTCGCTTCTCAGCAGTTCTTC. Its protein product is CSAPLASQQFF.

The gene calls are TRBV19 and TRBJ1-5; TRBD1 matches 8 bases. The germline CDR1 and CDR2 sequences are LNHDA and SQIVND (reference sequence). V trimming: 10 bases; J trimming: 2 bases; junction bases outside the gene matches: 7. The CDR3 consists of 14 residues. The CDR3 spells CATTTGEGNQPQHF. The CDR3 coding sequence is TGTGCCACTACGACAGGGGAGGGCAATCAGCCCCAGCATTTT.

J is TRBJ2-7 and V is TRBV6-2 or TRBV6-3, with no clear D. This CDR3 contains 14 residues. Germline lookup yields CDR1 MNHEY and CDR2 SVGEGT. The ends were cut back, 2 bases at V and 4 bases at J, with 12 bases in the middle. The CDR3 sequence: CASSYGPDLYEQYF. CDR3 nucleotide sequence: TGTGCCAGCAGTTACGGTCCGGACCTGTACGAGCAGTACTTC.

The rearrangement links TRBV6-1 to TRBJ1-5; tentatively, D is TRBD1 (6 bases). Germline V gene sequence: CDR1 MNHNS, CDR2 SASEGT. The CDR3 covers 14 residues. The germline V and J ends were trimmed by 7 bases and 3 bases, with 13 bases remaining between them. The CDR3 reads CASTLDRINQPQHF. CDR3 DNA sequence: TGTGCCAGCACCCTAGACAGGATCAATCAGCCCCAGCATTTT.

As for this clone: A junction boundary mismatches the germline segment, possibly from a read error. The chain joins TRBV20-1 to TRBJ2-7; D perhaps matches TRBD2 (6 bases). The germline V gene encodes CDR1 DFQATT and CDR2 SNEGSKA (reference sequence). This CDR3 is built from 12 residues. The CDR3 nucleotides read TGCAGTGTTCGGGGGAGTGGTTACGAGCAGTATTTC. Translated, it gives CSVRGSGYEQYF.

V usage is TRBV9 and J usage is TRBJ1-1; a weak D match, TRBD1 (6 bases). CDR1 and CDR2 from the germline V gene are SGDLS and YYNGEE. Trimming cost V 4 bases and J 7 bases, with 14 bases left between them. The CDR3 is made up of 13 amino acids. For the CDR3, the DNA is TGTGCCAGCAGCCAAGGGACAAGGAATGAAGCTTTCTTT. Translating gives CASSQGTRNEAFF.

Here the CDR3 reads CSARDGFYGYTF. The CDR3 nucleotides are TGCAGTGCTAGAGACGGATTCTATGGCTACACCTTC. This chain links TRBV20-1 with TRBJ1-2; D remains unclear. The germline V and J ends were trimmed by 0 bases and 4 bases, with 6 bases remaining between them. This CDR3 spans 12 amino acids. Germline-derived CDR1 and CDR2 are DFQATT and SNEGSKA (reference sequence).

This clone is categorized as large. This rearrangement joins TRBV27 to TRBJ1-1; D unresolved. The CDR3 contains 13 residues. V was shortened by 5 bases and J by 3 bases, with 10 bases between the two germline ends. In germline, CDR1 is MNHEY, CDR2 SMNVEV (reference sequence). CDR3: CASSVGGYTEAFF. CDR3 coding DNA: TGTGCCAGCAGTGTAGGAGGGTACACTGAAGCTTTCTTT.

The V gene is TRBV27, the J gene TRBJ2-5; D unresolved. CDR3 length equals 13 residues. Trimming removed 3 bases from V and 5 bases from J, with 10 bases in between. Germline CDR1 MNHEY, CDR2 SMNVEV (reference sequence). CDR3 sequence: CASSFRKRETQYF. In DNA form, the CDR3 reads TGTGCCAGCAGTTTTAGGAAACGGGAGACCCAGTACTTC.

The rearrangement joins TRBV4-3 to TRBJ1-2; 9 nucleotides agree with TRBD1. J lost 5 bases, V lost 0 bases, and 4 bases had no gene match. Germline V gives CDR1 LGHNA, CDR2 YSLEER. This CDR3 spans 15 amino acids. CDR3 in DNA: TGCGCCAGCAGCCAAGATGGGACAGGGCCATATGGCTACACCTTC. It specifies CASSQDGTGPYGYTF.

A few counts support this clone. This rearrangement joins TRBV6-1 to TRBJ2-7; a weak D match, TRBD2 (6 bases). Germline V gene data show CDR1 as MNHNS and CDR2 as SASEGT. This CDR3 comprises 13 residues. Trimming shortened V by 7 bases and J by 6 bases, and 16 bases separated the two germline ends. The CDR3 coding sequence is TGTGCCAGCACCACCCCGGGGGTCGGCGAGCAGTACTTC. It specifies CASTTPGVGEQYF.